Below are 3 T cell receptor beta chains sequenced from a single sample in a study of spatial heterogeneity in lung cancer. Study-level results: It was found that expanded intratumoral alpha and beta TCR counts tracked tumor mutation counts.

Noted time point: sample taken at primary tumor resection. These receptors have no identified antigens. MiXCR, run by TCRdb on the 5' RACE reads, gives a single entry per CDR3 protein. The repertoire holds about 18,000 distinct CDR3 sequences, with around 6.9% as singletons. Sequencing was performed on lung tumor tissue, taken at surgery. The receptors derive from a male donor with early-stage non-small cell lung cancer.

This clonotype was seen many times. The chain carries TRBV5-6 and TRBJ2-2, with a tentative D call TRBD1 (6 bases). The germline V gene has CDR1 SGHDT and CDR2 YYEEEE. V lost 0 bases, J lost 3 bases, and 12 bases lay in between. The CDR3 has 16 residues. CDR3 amino acids: CASSLVAGEYTGELFF. Here the CDR3 DNA reads TGTGCCAGCAGCTTGGTTGCAGGGGAGTACACCGGGGAGCTGTTTTTT.

This clonotype was detected ten times or more. The chain joins TRBV9 to TRBJ1-5, with 9 bases lining up with TRBD1. After removal of 2 bases from V and 5 bases from J, the junction contained 5 bases not matched to a gene. The CDR3 covers 15 residues. Germline V gene lookup returns CDR1 SGDLS and CDR2 YYNGEE. The CDR3 nucleotides read TGTGCCAGCAGCGTCGGGACAGGGACGTATCAGCCCCAGCATTTT. Translation gives CASSVGTGTYQPQHF.

In its sample, this clonotype was seen many times. The V call is TRBV20-1, the J call TRBJ2-2; 8 bases match TRBD2. The germline V gene has CDR1 DFQATT and CDR2 SNEGSKA (reference sequence). The V and J ends lost 6 bases and 7 bases, in that order; junction bases with no gene match: 10. The CDR3 spans 14 residues. The CDR3 coding sequence is TGCAGTGCCCCGACTAGCGCCAATATCGGGGAGCTGTTTTTT. Translation: CSAPTSANIGELFF.